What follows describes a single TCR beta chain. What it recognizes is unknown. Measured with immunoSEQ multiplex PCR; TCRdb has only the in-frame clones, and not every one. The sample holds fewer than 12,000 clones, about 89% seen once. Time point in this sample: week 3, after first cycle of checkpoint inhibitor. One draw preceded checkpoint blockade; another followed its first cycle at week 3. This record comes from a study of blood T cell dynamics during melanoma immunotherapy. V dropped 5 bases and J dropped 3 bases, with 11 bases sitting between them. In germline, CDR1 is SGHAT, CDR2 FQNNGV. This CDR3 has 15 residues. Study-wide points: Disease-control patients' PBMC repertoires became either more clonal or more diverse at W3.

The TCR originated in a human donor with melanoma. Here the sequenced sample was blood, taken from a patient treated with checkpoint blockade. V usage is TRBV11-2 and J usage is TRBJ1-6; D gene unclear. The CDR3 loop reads CASSPKDGYNSPLHF. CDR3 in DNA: TGTGCCAGCAGCCCCAAGGACGGCTATAATTCACCCCTCCACTTT.